Described below is a single T cell receptor beta chain sequence and its context. This sample is part of a study of shared T cell receptors in the human thymus. The V and J ends lost 7 bases and 3 bases respectively, with 15 bases between them. Germline CDR1 is SQVTM and CDR2 is ANQGSEA. CDR3 length equals 13 residues. Only in-frame clones appear in the TCRdb table, and some are missing; sequencing was by immunoSEQ multiplex PCR. The table records approximately 660,000 clones, around 87% of them present only once. A further study also used this sample, focusing on human thymus T cells.

The chain has TRBV29-1 and TRBJ1-2, with D hard to call. The source material was thymocytes. The TCR sequence derives from a boy less than two years old with a congenital heart defect. The DNA for the CDR3 is TGCAGCGCCCGCAGTACATCCGACTATGGCTACACCTTC. Amino acids: CSARSTSDYGYTF.